A single T cell receptor (beta chain) is shown here with its context. Its antigen remains unknown. The sample originates from a study of cytomegalovirus exposure and HLA in healthy donors. V was clipped by 2 bases and J by 3 bases; unmatched bases: 4. Germline V gene data show CDR1 as MDHEN and CDR2 as SYDVKM. CDR3 length: 15 residues. The PCR made use of 60 Vbeta and 13 Jbeta primers. Some clones are missing from TCRdb's copy, which holds only in-frame ones; the method was immunoSEQ multiplex PCR. The repertoire holds some 210,000 clones, with 70% to 80% as singletons. Study-wide results and caveats: Productive status was seen about 90% or about 30% of the time for most TCR beta V segments in an earlier analysis.

The specimen sequenced was PBMCs. The origin of this receptor is a male donor in good health and CMV-seronegative. The rearrangement links TRBV28 to TRBJ2-1; the match to TRBD2 covers 7 bases. Here the CDR3 reads CASSLGGEGYNEQFF. CDR3 DNA: TGTGCCAGCAGTTTAGGAGGGGAGGGCTACAATGAGCAGTTCTTC. The full variable domain, in which reference TRBV28 and TRBJ2-1 provide the parts outside the CDR3, is DVKVTQSSRYLVKRTGEKVFLECVQDMDHENMFWYRQDPGLGLRLIYFSYDVKMKEKGDIPEGYSVSREKKERFSLILESASTNQTSMYLCASSLGGEGYNEQFFGPGTRLTVL.